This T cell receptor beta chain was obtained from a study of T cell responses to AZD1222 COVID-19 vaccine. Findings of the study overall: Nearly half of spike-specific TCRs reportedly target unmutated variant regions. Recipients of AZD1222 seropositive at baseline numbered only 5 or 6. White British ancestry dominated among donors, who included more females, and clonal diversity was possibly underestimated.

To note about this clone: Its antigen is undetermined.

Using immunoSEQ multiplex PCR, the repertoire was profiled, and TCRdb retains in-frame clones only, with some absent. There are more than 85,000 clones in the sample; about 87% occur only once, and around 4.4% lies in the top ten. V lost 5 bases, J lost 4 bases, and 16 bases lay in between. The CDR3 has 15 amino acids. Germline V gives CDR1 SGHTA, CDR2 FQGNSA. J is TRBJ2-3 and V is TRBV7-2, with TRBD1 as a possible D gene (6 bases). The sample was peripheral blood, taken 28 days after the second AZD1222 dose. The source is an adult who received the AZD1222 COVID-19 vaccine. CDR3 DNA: TGTGCCAGCAGCCCACAGACAGGAGAGTCAGATACGCAGTATTTT. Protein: CASSPQTGESDTQYF.